This is a list of T cell receptor beta chains from one sample in a study of cytomegalovirus exposure and HLA in healthy donors. The protocol was immunoSEQ multiplex PCR, while the TCRdb copy is restricted to in-frame clones and leaves out a portion. The sample has some 180,000 clones, approximately 86% seen once. Sequencing input: PBMCs. The receptors stem from a man younger than 45 in good health and CMV-seropositive. CDR3s include the opening cysteine and the closing phenylalanine or tryptophan. D genes are given only for firm matches. The size field is filled for only some rows; it gives once, few, many or a size class.

abundance	v_gene	j_gene	d_gene	CDR3nt	CDR3aa
NA	TRBV9	TRBJ1-1	NA	TGTGCCAGCGGAGGGACAACGAACACTGAAGCTTTCTTT	CASGGTTNTEAFF
NA	TRBV19	TRBJ2-7	TRBD1	TGTGCCAGTAGTCCCGGGACAGGGCTCTCCTACGAGCAGTACTTC	CASSPGTGLSYEQYF
few	TRBV6-5	TRBJ1-5	TRBD1	TGTGCCAGCAGCCCCATTACGGGGGACAGGGGGGTATTT	CASSPITGDRGVF
NA	TRBV7-3	TRBJ2-3	NA	TGTGCCAGCAGCTTAACCTGGGATACGCAGTATTTT	CASSLTWDTQYF
NA	TRBV5-1	TRBJ1-5	TRBD1	TGCGCCAGCAGCCCCTCAGGGGGGGCTCTTCAGCCCCAGCATTTT	CASSPSGGALQPQHF
NA	TRBV7-9	TRBJ2-7	TRBD2	TGTGCCAGCAGCCCCCGTGCGGGAGATTTCGGCTACGAGCAGTACTTC	CASSPRAGDFGYEQYF
NA	TRBV29-1	TRBJ2-3	TRBD2	TGCAGCGCGAGTGGGGGGAGAACTAGCGGGCGTCTCACAGATACGCAGTATTTT	CSASGGRTSGRLTDTQYF
NA	TRBV6-5	TRBJ2-2	NA	TGTGCCAGCAGTTACACGACAGGAACCGGGGAGCTGTTTTTT	CASSYTTGTGELFF
NA	TRBV2	TRBJ2-2	NA	TGTGCCAGCAGCTTTGAGTCAGGGGGGGCCACCGGGGAGCTGTTTTTT	CASSFESGGATGELFF
NA	TRBV5-1	TRBJ2-5	TRBD2	TGCGCCAGCAGCCCCGTAGCGGGAGGGGAGACCCAGTACTTC	CASSPVAGGETQYF
NA	TRBV4-2	TRBJ2-3	NA	TGTGCCAGCAGCCAAGAGGAGGCGCGACCAGATACGCAGTATTTT	CASSQEEARPDTQYF
NA	TRBV5-1	TRBJ2-6	TRBD1	TGCGCCAGCAGCTTCGACAGGGCTGGGGCCAACGTCCTGACTTTC	CASSFDRAGANVLTF
NA	TRBV7-9	TRBJ1-3	NA	TGTGCCAGCAGCTTACCGACAGTCTCTGGAAACACCATATATTTT	CASSLPTVSGNTIYF
NA	TRBV11-2	TRBJ1-5	NA	TGTGCCAGCAGCTTAGGGGAATATCAGCCCCAGCATTTT	CASSLGEYQPQHF
once	TRBV6-5	TRBJ1-1	NA	TGTGCCAGCAGTCTACAGGGCCTGAACACTGAAGCTTTCTTT	CASSLQGLNTEAFF
NA	TRBV6-4	TRBJ2-1	TRBD2	TGTGCCAGCAGTGACTCGGCTAGCGGCTACAATGAGCAGTTCTTC	CASSDSASGYNEQFF
NA	TRBV5-4	TRBJ1-1	NA	TGTGCCAGCAGCTTGGTAACCCGGAACACTGAAGCTTTCTTT	CASSLVTRNTEAFF
NA	TRBV19	TRBJ1-4	NA	TGTGCCAGTAGTCCCAGAGGGGGGACAACTAATGAAAAACTGTTTTTT	CASSPRGGTTNEKLFF
NA	TRBV7-6	TRBJ2-1	TRBD2	TGTGCCAGCAGCCAATCTAGCGGGAGGTCCTACAATGAGCAGTTCTTC	CASSQSSGRSYNEQFF
NA	TRBV5-4	TRBJ2-1	NA	TGTGCCAGCAGCTTTGGAAATGAGCAGTTCTTC	CASSFGNEQFF
NA	TRBV2	TRBJ1-5	NA	TGTGCCAGCAGCCTAGCCCTTAGGGGCCAGCCCCAGCATTTT	CASSLALRGQPQHF
NA	TRBV2	TRBJ1-5	NA	TGTGCCAGCGGATATTCCCGGGATCCGAGCAATCAGCCCCAGCATTTT	CASGYSRDPSNQPQHF
NA	TRBV7-3	TRBJ2-3	NA	TGTGCCAGCAGCTTAAACCGGGGGGCCACAGATACGCAGTATTTT	CASSLNRGATDTQYF
NA	TRBV27	TRBJ2-1	TRBD2	TGTGCCAGCAGGGGGGTCACTGGACTAGCGAGGGTCGATGAGCAGTTCTTC	CASRGVTGLARVDEQFF
few	TRBV5-1	TRBJ1-5	NA	TGCGCCAGCAGCTTCACGGGGAATCAGCCCCAGCATTTT	CASSFTGNQPQHF
NA	TRBV5-4	TRBJ1-2	NA	TGTGCCAGCAGGGAGACTCTTAGGGAGCTTGGCTACACCTTC	CASRETLRELGYTF